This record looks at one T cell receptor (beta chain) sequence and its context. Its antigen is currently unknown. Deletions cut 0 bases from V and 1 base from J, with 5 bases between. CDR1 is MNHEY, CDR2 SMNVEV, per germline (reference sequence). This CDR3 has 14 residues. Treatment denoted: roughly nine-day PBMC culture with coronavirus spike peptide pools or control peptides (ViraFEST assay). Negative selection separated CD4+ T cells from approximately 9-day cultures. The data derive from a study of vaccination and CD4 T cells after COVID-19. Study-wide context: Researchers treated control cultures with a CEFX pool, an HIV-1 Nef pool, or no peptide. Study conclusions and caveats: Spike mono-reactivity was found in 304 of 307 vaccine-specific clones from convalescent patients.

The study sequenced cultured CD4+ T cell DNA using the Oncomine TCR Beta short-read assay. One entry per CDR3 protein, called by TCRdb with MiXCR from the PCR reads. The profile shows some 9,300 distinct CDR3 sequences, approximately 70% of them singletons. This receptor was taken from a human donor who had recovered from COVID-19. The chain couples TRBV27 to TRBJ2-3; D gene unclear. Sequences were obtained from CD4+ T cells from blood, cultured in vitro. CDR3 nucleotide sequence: TGTGCCAGCAGTTTATCTGGGGGCACAGATACGCAGTATTTT. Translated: CASSLSGGTDTQYF.